This T cell receptor beta chain was obtained from a study of cytomegalovirus exposure and HLA in healthy donors. Findings and limits, study-wide: Across all donors, roughly uniform sequencing depth was an assumption of the presence/absence analyses. What was likely a sequencing artifact was a cluster of highly shared sequence variants. Later analysis found that TCR beta chains associated with HLA were more clonally expanded than other, equally common chains. One variant, a missense change in DCLRE1C, was linked in a later analysis to TCR beta V- and J-gene trimming.

The length of the CDR3 is 17 residues. The germline V and J ends were trimmed by 0 bases and 5 bases, with 19 bases remaining between them. Germline V gene sequence: CDR1 SGHAT, CDR2 FQNNGV. Note on this clone: Its antigen remains unknown.

With 60 Vbeta and 13 Jbeta primers, the PCR was carried out. Produced via immunoSEQ multiplex PCR; TCRdb's table is partial and in-frame only. Of some 120,000 clones in the sample, under 20% were seen once. This TCR was sampled from a female donor in good health and CMV-seropositive. The gene calls are TRBV11-2 and TRBJ1-1; D is unresolved. The sample comprised PBMCs. The CDR3 DNA reads TGTGCCAGCAGCTTAGAGGTGGCGGGCGTGGTAGAGACTGAAGCTTTCTTT. It codes for CASSLEVAGVVETEAFF.